This TCR beta chain appears in the sequencing data of a study of CD8+ T cells in alopecia areata. The study's findings and limits: The study found that many expanded lesional clones persisted in scalp and blood during tofacitinib. Scalp clonality and expanded CD8+ clones among the top 100 showed significant decreases with tofacitinib.

V gave up 6 bases and J gave up 7 bases; unmatched junction bases: 10. Germline lookup yields CDR1 ENHRY and CDR2 SYGVKD. The CDR3 loop spans 16 amino acids. TCR sequencing used cDNA made by reverse transcription of extracted RNA. Profiling relied on immunoSEQ multiplex PCR, and the TCRdb table lists in-frame clones only, not all of them. The table records 60,000 to 85,000 clones, approximately 72% of them present only once. Comments on this clone: The antigen is undetermined.

Treatment noted: oral pan-JAK inhibitor, 5-10 mg twice daily. This specimen consisted of CD8+ T cells sorted from blood, obtained at week 24, from a patient treated with tofacitinib. This TCR was sampled from a human donor with alopecia areata. The V call is TRBV10-3, the J call TRBJ2-1, with TRBD1 identical over 12 bases. In DNA form, the CDR3 reads TGTGCCATCAGCGAAACCGGGACAGGGGGCCTAAATGAGCAGTTCTTC. The encoded protein is CAISETGTGGLNEQFF.